This T cell receptor (beta chain) was captured by sequencing in a study of immune characterization of retroperitoneal liposarcoma. V was pared by 8 bases and J by 0 bases, with 4 bases of the junction left unmatched. CDR1 and CDR2 (germline): MNHNS, SASEGT. The CDR3 is made up of 15 amino acids. This clonotype was counted a few times. A single record per CDR3 protein comes from TCRdb applying MiXCR to the PCR reads. The profile covers 11,000 or so distinct CDR3 sequences, with approximately 46% appearing a single time and 8% to 13% taken by the ten largest. This rearrangement joins TRBV6-1 to TRBJ2-6; 7 nucleotides agree with TRBD1. The TCR comes from a female donor with retroperitoneal liposarcoma. The sample consisted of tumor tissue. CDR3 nucleotide sequence: TGTGCCAGCGAGACAGGGCTCTCTGGGGCCAACGTCCTGACTTTC. It translates to CASETGLSGANVLTF.